These T cell receptor beta chains were read from a single sample in a study of circulating and synovial CD4+ cells in juvenile arthritis. Profiling relied on immunoSEQ multiplex PCR, and the TCRdb table lists in-frame clones only, not all of them. The sample records 34,000 or so clones, about 94% being singletons. Sequencing input: CD4+ T cells from blood. The receptors originated from a human donor with juvenile idiopathic arthritis. CDR3s include the opening cysteine and the closing phenylalanine or tryptophan. The order of the fields is CDR3 DNA, CDR3 protein, D gene, V gene, J gene, clone size. A D gene is named only where the DNA matches it firmly. A clone size is listed for some rows: how often the clone was seen (once, few, many), or a class if it is expanded.

CDR3nt: TGCAGCGTTCCCGGGACAGGGGGTAACGAGCAGTACTTC; CDR3aa: CSVPGTGGNEQYF; d_gene: TRBD1; v_gene: TRBV29-1; j_gene: TRBJ2-7; abundance: NA
CDR3nt: TGCGCCAGCAGCCAAGTGGTCAAGCGGGGGTTATACAATGAGCAGTTCTTC; CDR3aa: CASSQVVKRGLYNEQFF; d_gene: TRBD2; v_gene: TRBV4-3; j_gene: TRBJ2-1; abundance: NA
CDR3nt: TGTGCCAGCAGCATACACGATTACAGGGGGTACAATCAGCCCCAGCATTTT; CDR3aa: CASSIHDYRGYNQPQHF; d_gene: TRBD1; v_gene: TRBV6-4; j_gene: TRBJ1-5; abundance: NA
CDR3nt: TGTGCCAGCACCGCGGGACTAGCGGGGGGGCCTAGCACAGATACGCAGTATTTT; CDR3aa: CASTAGLAGGPSTDTQYF; d_gene: TRBD2; v_gene: TRBV5-4; j_gene: TRBJ2-3; abundance: NA
CDR3nt: TGCAGTGCTAGGGGGGGAACTGAAGCTTTCTTT; CDR3aa: CSARGGTEAFF; d_gene: NA; v_gene: TRBV20-1; j_gene: TRBJ1-1; abundance: NA
CDR3nt: TGTGCCAGCAAGTCGAACCTACGGGTGAATGAAAAACTGTTTTTT; CDR3aa: CASKSNLRVNEKLFF; d_gene: NA; v_gene: TRBV2; j_gene: TRBJ1-4; abundance: NA
CDR3nt: TGCGCCAGCAGCCAAGATCAGGGACTCGGAAATGAGCAGTTCTTC; CDR3aa: CASSQDQGLGNEQFF; d_gene: NA; v_gene: TRBV4-1; j_gene: TRBJ2-1; abundance: NA
CDR3nt: TGCGCCAGCAGCTTGGTCCTCAGTTCCAGCTATGGCTACACCTTC; CDR3aa: CASSLVLSSSYGYTF; d_gene: NA; v_gene: TRBV5-1; j_gene: TRBJ1-2; abundance: NA
CDR3nt: TGTGCCAGCAGTTTATGGGGGACAGACATGGAGACCCAGTACTTC; CDR3aa: CASSLWGTDMETQYF; d_gene: TRBD1; v_gene: TRBV28; j_gene: TRBJ2-5; abundance: NA
CDR3nt: TGCGCCAGCAGCTTTCTGTCGGTCTCCTACAATGAGCAGTTCTTC; CDR3aa: CASSFLSVSYNEQFF; d_gene: NA; v_gene: TRBV5-1; j_gene: TRBJ2-1; abundance: NA
CDR3nt: TGTGCCAGCAGCTTGGGAACAGGTTGGATAACTGAAGCTTTCTTT; CDR3aa: CASSLGTGWITEAFF; d_gene: NA; v_gene: TRBV5-4; j_gene: TRBJ1-1; abundance: NA
CDR3nt: TGCGCCAGCAGCCTCGTTGTGGGACAGGGCCAAGATTTT; CDR3aa: CASSLVVGQGQDF; d_gene: TRBD1; v_gene: TRBV5-1; j_gene: TRBJ1-3; abundance: few
CDR3nt: TGTGCCAGCAGCTCCGGGACAGGGGGCTACAATGAGCAGTTCTTC; CDR3aa: CASSSGTGGYNEQFF; d_gene: TRBD1; v_gene: TRBV7-2; j_gene: TRBJ2-1; abundance: NA
CDR3nt: TGCGCCAGCAGTCAAGGGGGAGGGGGAGAGACCCAGTACTTC; CDR3aa: CASSQGGGGETQYF; d_gene: NA; v_gene: TRBV4-3; j_gene: TRBJ2-5; abundance: NA
CDR3nt: TGTGCCTCTCACAGGGGGGAAGGCTACACCTTC; CDR3aa: CASHRGEGYTF; d_gene: TRBD1; v_gene: TRBV2; j_gene: TRBJ1-2; abundance: NA
CDR3nt: TGTGCCAGTAGTATACGGGGGGGCAATCAGCCCCAGCATTTT; CDR3aa: CASSIRGGNQPQHF; d_gene: NA; v_gene: TRBV19; j_gene: TRBJ1-5; abundance: NA
CDR3nt: TGTGCCAGCAGTGAGTCCGGGATGGGCTACACCTTC; CDR3aa: CASSESGMGYTF; d_gene: NA; v_gene: TRBV6-1; j_gene: TRBJ1-2; abundance: NA
CDR3nt: TGTGCCATCAGTGTTCTGGAGTCCAGTTCCTACAATGAGCAGTTCTTC; CDR3aa: CAISVLESSSYNEQFF; d_gene: NA; v_gene: TRBV10-3; j_gene: TRBJ2-1; abundance: NA
CDR3nt: TGTGCCAGCAGCACAGGCTACTATAATTCACCCCTCCACTTT; CDR3aa: CASSTGYYNSPLHF; d_gene: NA; v_gene: TRBV6-5; j_gene: TRBJ1-6; abundance: NA
CDR3nt: TGTGCCAGTAGTATCGCCCTGCGGTACACCGGGGAGCTGTTTTTT; CDR3aa: CASSIALRYTGELFF; d_gene: NA; v_gene: TRBV19; j_gene: TRBJ2-2; abundance: NA
CDR3nt: TGCGCCAGCTCGGCCCCTAGCGGGGTCTCCTACAATGAGCAGTTCTTC; CDR3aa: CASSAPSGVSYNEQFF; d_gene: TRBD2; v_gene: TRBV10-2; j_gene: TRBJ2-1; abundance: NA
CDR3nt: TGTGCCAGTAGTGTCCGACAGGGGAATTTTAATGGACTCGCCTACGAGCAGTACTTC; CDR3aa: CASSVRQGNFNGLAYEQYF; d_gene: TRBD1; v_gene: TRBV19; j_gene: TRBJ2-7; abundance: NA
CDR3nt: TGTGCCAGCAGCGTATCGGGACTCTCCTACGAGCAGTACTTC; CDR3aa: CASSVSGLSYEQYF; d_gene: NA; v_gene: TRBV9; j_gene: TRBJ2-7; abundance: NA
CDR3nt: TGCGCCAGCAGCCAAGTAACAGGTGATGGCTACACCTTC; CDR3aa: CASSQVTGDGYTF; d_gene: NA; v_gene: TRBV4-1; j_gene: TRBJ1-2; abundance: NA
CDR3nt: TGTGCCAGTAGTCCCCGGGACAGGGGCACCTACGAGCAGTACTTC; CDR3aa: CASSPRDRGTYEQYF; d_gene: TRBD1; v_gene: TRBV19; j_gene: TRBJ2-7; abundance: few
CDR3nt: TGCGCCAGCAGCTCTCCGGGACAGGGGGGAGGCGAGCAGTACTTC; CDR3aa: CASSSPGQGGGEQYF; d_gene: TRBD1; v_gene: TRBV5-1; j_gene: TRBJ2-7; abundance: NA
CDR3nt: TGTGCCAGTAGGGAGGCTAGCCCGGCCCAGTACTTC; CDR3aa: CASREASPAQYF; d_gene: NA; v_gene: TRBV2; j_gene: TRBJ2-5; abundance: once
CDR3nt: TGTGCCATCAATAGCGGAGAGACCCAGTACTTC; CDR3aa: CAINSGETQYF; d_gene: NA; v_gene: TRBV10-3; j_gene: TRBJ2-5; abundance: NA
CDR3nt: TGTGCCAGCAGCTTAACAGGGTCCGCGGGAAACACCATATATTTT; CDR3aa: CASSLTGSAGNTIYF; d_gene: NA; v_gene: TRBV7-2; j_gene: TRBJ1-3; abundance: NA